Each of the 9 T cell receptor beta chains below was sequenced from the same sample in a study of cytomegalovirus exposure and HLA in healthy donors. The PCR employed 60 Vbeta primers together with 13 Jbeta primers. Produced via immunoSEQ multiplex PCR; TCRdb's table is partial and in-frame only. Found here are about 200,000 clones, approximately 80% of them singletons; the top ten hold 2.9%. Sequencing was carried out using PBMCs. These receptors all stem from a man under 40 in good health and CMV-seronegative.

The V and J genes are TRBV18 and TRBJ2-1, with D possibly TRBD2 on 7 matching bases. This CDR3 region has 17 residues. V was pared by 3 bases and J by 6 bases, with 21 bases between. CDR1 and CDR2 from the germline V gene are KGHSH and LQKENI. DNA for the CDR3: TGTGCCAGCTCACCCCAGGGGTCGGGGGGCATTACCAATGAGCAGTTCTTC. Its protein is CASSPQGSGGITNEQFF.

The V gene is TRBV5-8, the J gene TRBJ2-7; the match to TRBD1 covers 7 bases. The ends lost 2 bases at V and 0 bases at J; junction bases unmatched: 8. This CDR3 region has 16 residues. CDR1 and CDR2 from the germline V gene are SGHTS and YDEGEE. The CDR3 spells CASSFSWTGSSYEQYF. The CDR3, as DNA: TGTGCCAGCAGCTTTTCCTGGACAGGAAGCTCCTACGAGCAGTACTTC.

V and J are TRBV7-4 and TRBJ2-7, with TRBD2 matching over 14 bases. Germline V gene sequence: CDR1 SGHVT, CDR2 SQSDAQ. This CDR3 spans 21 amino acids. V was clipped by 0 bases and J by 2 bases; unmatched bases: 15. CDR3 region: CASSLAPFRTSGGSAAYEQYF. In DNA, the CDR3 is TGTGCCAGCAGCTTAGCGCCTTTCAGGACTAGCGGGGGGTCGGCCGCCTACGAGCAGTACTTC.

The chain couples TRBV5-6 to TRBJ2-7; perhaps TRBD1 as D (5 bases). Per germline, CDR1 SGHDT and CDR2 YYEEEE. This CDR3 region has 13 residues. V lost 0 bases to trimming and J lost 6 bases, with 10 bases between them. The CDR3 sequence is CASSLGVTGEQYF. The CDR3 DNA follows: TGTGCCAGCAGCTTGGGGGTTACAGGCGAGCAGTACTTC.

This chain uses TRBV9 with TRBJ1-3; a weak D match, TRBD1 (5 bases). Germline V gene sequence: CDR1 SGDLS, CDR2 YYNGEE. V lost 0 bases to trimming and J lost 4 bases, with 8 bases between them. The CDR3 contains 14 residues. The CDR3, as DNA: TGTGCCAGCAGCGTAGAGGGGAGGGGAAACACCATATATTTT. It is translated as CASSVEGRGNTIYF.

About this clone itself: The junction and the germline gene differ at one end; a read error may be behind it. The sample carries other DNA sequences with the same CDR3. The chain is built from TRBV7-9 and TRBJ1-1; possibly TRBD1 for D (5 bases). The CDR3 is 14 residues long. Germline loops: CDR1 SEHNR, CDR2 FQNEAQ (reference sequence). CDR3 loop: CASSLAQGNTEAFF. The CDR3 coding sequence is TGTGCCAGCAGCCTAGCTCAGGGAAACACTGAAGCTTTCTTT.

This sequence joins TRBV9 and TRBJ1-4; D is perhaps TRBD1 (5 bases). The germline V and J ends were trimmed by 0 bases and 4 bases, with 7 bases remaining between them. Per germline, CDR1 SGDLS and CDR2 YYNGEE. This CDR3 has 14 residues. CDR3: CASSVDRYNEKLFF. In DNA form, the CDR3 reads TGTGCCAGCAGCGTAGACAGGTATAATGAAAAACTGTTTTTT.

This chain connects TRBV27 to TRBJ1-5; TRBD1 aligns across 7 bases. Unmatched junction bases numbered 10, after V lost 7 bases and J lost 4 bases. The CDR3 has 15 residues. Germline V gene data show CDR1 as MNHEY and CDR2 as SMNVEV (reference sequence). The CDR3 DNA reads as TGTGCCAGCAAAAGAGGAGGGGACAGAAATCAGCCCCAGCATTTT. It is translated as CASKRGGDRNQPQHF.

This chain joins TRBV9 and TRBJ2-3; D perhaps matches TRBD2 (5 bases). Germline lookup yields CDR1 SGDLS and CDR2 YYNGEE. The CDR3 covers 16 residues. V lost 0 bases and J lost 4, with 15 bases in between. The CDR3 spells CASSVGERLAPDTQYF. The DNA of the CDR3 is TGTGCCAGCAGCGTAGGAGAGAGGCTAGCCCCAGATACGCAGTATTTT.